This TCR beta chain is drawn from a study of identical twins. In its sample, this clonotype was seen many times. The trim removed 4 bases at V and 5 bases at J, leaving 9 bases unmatched. In germline, CDR1 is SGHRS, CDR2 YFSETQ. This CDR3 spans 15 amino acids. Each CDR3 protein gets one entry after TCRdb re-called the 5' RACE reads with MiXCR. Found here are hundreds of thousands of distinct CDR3 sequences, approximately 8.5% of them singletons; the top ten hold roughly 2.1%. These data also featured in a second study, about yellow fever vaccine responses in identical twins. As that study records: Reports say the vaccine T cell response in twins looked partly convergent and partly personalized.

J is TRBJ1-5 and V is TRBV5-1, with 7 positions matching TRBD1. Sequencing was done on a sample of memory (CD45RO+) T cells sorted from blood. The sequence derives from a woman younger than 30 in good health. CDR3 nucleotide sequence: TGCGCCAGCAGCCGGACAGGACAGTTTGATCAGCCCCAGCATTTT. Its protein product is CASSRTGQFDQPQHF.